This T cell receptor (beta chain) comes out of a study of CXCR3-negative and CXCR3-positive naive CD8 T cells. This CDR3 comprises 16 residues. The V gene's germline CDR1 is SEHNR and CDR2 FQNEAQ (reference sequence). A remark on this clonotype: The antigen remains unidentified.

It was by 5' RACE with UMI labels that the TRB cDNA libraries were prepared. TCRdb re-called the 5' RACE reads and gives one entry per CDR3 protein, without DNA. The repertoire table contains around 140,000 distinct CDR3 sequences. CD45RO-CCR7+CD27+CD95- marked naive CD8+ T cells. General study findings and limits: Similar levels of surface CD5 were seen between naive subsets; TCR strength was inferred from TRB CDR3 properties.

The sequencing input was naive CXCR3- CD8+ T cells from blood. Subset denoted: CD45RO-CCR7+CD27+CD95- naive CD8+ T cells lacking CXCR3 (TNR3-). The receptor comes from a human donor in good health. Some clones in this sample may be carry-over from other donors' samples. The V call is TRBV7-9, the J call TRBJ2-7. This CDR3 reads CASSSAGPQGTYEQYF.